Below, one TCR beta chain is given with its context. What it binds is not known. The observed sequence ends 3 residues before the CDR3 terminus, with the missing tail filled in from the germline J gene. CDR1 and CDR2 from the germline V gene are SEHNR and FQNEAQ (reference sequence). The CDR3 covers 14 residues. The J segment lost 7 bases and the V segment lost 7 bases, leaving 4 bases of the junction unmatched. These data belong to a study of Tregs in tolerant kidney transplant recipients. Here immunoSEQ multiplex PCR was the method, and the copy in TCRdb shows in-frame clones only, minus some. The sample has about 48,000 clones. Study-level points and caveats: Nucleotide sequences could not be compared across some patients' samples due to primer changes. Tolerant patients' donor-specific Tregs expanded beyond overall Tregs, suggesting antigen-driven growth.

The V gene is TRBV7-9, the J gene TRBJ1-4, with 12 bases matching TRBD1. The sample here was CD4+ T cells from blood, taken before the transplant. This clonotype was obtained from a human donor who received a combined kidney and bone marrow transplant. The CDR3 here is CASTRDRGPEKLFF. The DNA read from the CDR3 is TGTGCCAGCACCCGGGACAGGGGGCCTGAAAAA.